The rows below give T cell receptor beta chains drawn from one sample of a study of blood T cell repertoires in COVID-19. Data came from immunoSEQ multiplex PCR; TCRdb stores just in-frame clones and leaves some out. The sample has roughly 250,000 clones, about 85% seen once. The sample was peripheral blood. Every receptor here comes from a human donor with COVID-19, enrolled during active disease. The donor label of this sample is uncertain. Each CDR3 is given with its conserved first and last residue. D genes are given only for firm matches.

TRBV29-1	TRBJ2-5	TRBD2	15	CSAETSGRAGETQYF	TGCAGCGCAGAAACTAGCGGGAGGGCCGGTGAGACCCAGTACTTC
TRBV11-3	TRBJ2-1	.	14	CASSIDPTRDEQFF	TGTGCCAGCAGCATAGACCCCACCAGGGATGAGCAGTTCTTC
TRBV19	TRBJ2-7	TRBD2	14	CASRLAESSYEQYF	TGTGCCAGTAGACTAGCGGAGAGCTCCTACGAGCAGTACTTC
TRBV7-3	TRBJ2-2	.	15	CASSFGPRDTGELFF	TGTGCCAGCAGCTTTGGTCCCCGGGACACCGGGGAGCTGTTTTTT
TRBV18	TRBJ2-2	.	16	CASSPGDRKNTGELFF	TGTGCCAGCTCACCCGGAGACAGAAAGAACACCGGGGAGCTGTTTTTT
TRBV23-1	TRBJ1-4	.	13	CASKRRQLEKLFF	TGCGCCAGCAAGAGAAGACAGCTTGAAAAACTGTTTTTT
TRBV29-1	TRBJ1-1	TRBD1	13	CSTKTGGNTEAFF	TGCAGCACAAAGACAGGGGGAAACACTGAAGCTTTCTTT
TRBV30	TRBJ1-2	.	12	CARWREDGGYTF	TGTGCCCGTTGGAGGGAAGATGGTGGCTACACCTTC
TRBV10-3	TRBJ1-1	TRBD1	14	CATRGQGGHTEAFF	TGTGCCACCCGGGGACAGGGTGGGCACACTGAAGCTTTCTTT
TRBV11-2	TRBJ2-7	TRBD1	15	CASSSNRGPTYEQYF	TGTGCCAGCAGCTCTAACAGGGGACCCACCTACGAGCAGTACTTC
TRBV5-8	TRBJ2-1	.	15	CASSGGVGAYNEQFF	TGTGCCAGCAGCGGCGGAGTAGGGGCCTACAATGAGCAGTTCTTC
TRBV5-1	TRBJ2-2	TRBD1	15	CASSADRGNTGELFF	TGCGCCAGCAGCGCCGACAGGGGCAACACCGGGGAGCTGTTTTTT
TRBV19	TRBJ1-2	.	16	CASSIGWQGNPYGYTF	TGTGCCAGTAGTATCGGTTGGCAGGGGAACCCCTATGGCTACACCTTC
TRBV28	TRBJ2-3	.	14	CASSFFRAPDTQYF	TGTGCCAGCAGTTTCTTCAGGGCTCCCGATACGCAGTATTTT
TRBV27	TRBJ2-4	.	17	CASSPSANVLAKNIQYF	TGTGCCAGCAGTCCATCTGCCAATGTACTAGCCAAAAACATTCAGTACTTC
TRBV4-3	TRBJ2-1	TRBD1	15	CASSQDRGSGNEQFF	TGCGCCAGCAGCCAAGACAGGGGGTCGGGCAATGAGCAGTTCTTC
TRBV30	TRBJ1-3	TRBD1	14	CACRTGSSGNTIYF	TGTGCCTGCCGGACAGGATCCTCTGGAAACACCATATATTTT